The rows below give T cell receptor beta chains drawn from one sample of a study of CD8 T cells in Susac syndrome. MiXCR was run by TCRdb on the immunoSEQ multiplex PCR reads, yielding one entry per CDR3 protein. Of 250,000 to 300,000 distinct CDR3 sequences in the sample, about 89% were seen once. Sequenced material: CD8+ T cells from PBMCs. Receptor source: a human donor with multiple sclerosis. CDR3s include the opening cysteine and the closing phenylalanine or tryptophan. D genes are given only for firm matches.

d_call j_call v_call cdr3_length cdr3_aa
- TRBJ1-2 TRBV7-9 15 CASELDPGEDYGYTF
TRBD1 TRBJ2-7 TRBV27 16 CASSLGPGQGLYEQYF
- TRBJ1-1 TRBV4-3 15 CASSQALAGRTEAFF
- TRBJ2-7 TRBV4-3 16 CASSQDVQTLGIEQYF
- TRBJ2-1 TRBV7-6 17 CASSLGGGTQTYNEQFF
- TRBJ2-7 TRBV30 12 CAWSVLLYEQYF
- TRBJ1-1 TRBV29-1 13 CSGLGGTHTEAFF
TRBD1 TRBJ2-1 TRBV25-1 15 CASGSPRTGGNEQFF
- TRBJ2-5 TRBV3-1 17 CASSPTMGADFKETQYF
- TRBJ2-1 TRBV28 13 CASSSTPWGEQFF
- TRBJ2-1 TRBV7-3 13 CASSSSGVNEQFF
TRBD2 TRBJ2-7 TRBV6-2/TRBV6-3 19 CASSSWGLAATPDFYEQYF
TRBD2 TRBJ2-7 TRBV28 17 CASSLGAGRAKTYEQYF
TRBD1 TRBJ1-1 TRBV12-3/TRBV12-4 14 CASSLGTGHVEAFF
- TRBJ2-7 TRBV7-2 14 CASSLTPAPYEQYF
- TRBJ2-7 TRBV20-1 11 CSARVDYEQYF
- TRBJ2-1 TRBV12-3/TRBV12-4 13 CASSLDTGTEQFF
- TRBJ2-2 TRBV7-2 13 CASSLWNTGELFF
- TRBJ2-2 TRBV29-1 16 CSVLGLLEAAPGELFF
TRBD2 TRBJ2-1 TRBV9 16 CASSASGTSGRNEQFF
- TRBJ1-1 TRBV30 11 CAWSVMTEAFF
TRBD2 TRBJ2-1 TRBV19 14 CASSSGSSYNEQFF
- TRBJ1-5 TRBV30 13 CAWADYSNQPQHF
- TRBJ2-2 TRBV29-1 15 CSVEPAELNTGELFF
- TRBJ2-1 TRBV6-1 11 CASSEHNEQFF
- TRBJ2-6 TRBV4-3 17 CASSQGPLESGANVLTF
- TRBJ2-2 TRBV2 15 CASSSSGQGYGELFF
- TRBJ2-3 TRBV7-9 14 CASSFGLGGDTQYF
- TRBJ2-5 TRBV11-2 12 CASSLYWETQYF
TRBD1 TRBJ1-2 TRBV3-1 14 CASSPYQGGHGYTF
- TRBJ2-7 TRBV28 16 CASSLARGGPFYEQYF
TRBD1 TRBJ1-1 TRBV7-9 13 CAMTGSPNTEAFF
TRBD2 TRBJ2-5 TRBV7-3 20 CASSFGKRKVAGGQEETQYF
TRBD2 TRBJ2-5 TRBV2 16 CASSVRLAGGQETQYF
- TRBJ2-2 TRBV19 11 CASSIYGELFF
- TRBJ2-1 TRBV30 12 CAWSVMYNEQFF
TRBD1 TRBJ1-1 TRBV7-6 19 CASSLARTQGEEGDTEAFF
TRBD2 TRBJ2-7 TRBV6-2/TRBV6-3 18 CASSYSDISGKSSYEQYF
- TRBJ1-5 TRBV6-1 17 CASSEDKPLYSNQPQHF
- TRBJ2-7 TRBV5-1 14 CASSLGAGNYEQYF
- TRBJ2-1 TRBV11-2 15 CASSLAADAYNEQFF
- TRBJ1-5 TRBV6-2/TRBV6-3 18 CASRGWTALVPTNQPQHF
TRBD2 TRBJ2-7 TRBV15 14 CATSRAGLGYEQYF
- TRBJ1-4 TRBV7-9 15 CASSLALGRPEKLFF
- TRBJ1-1 TRBV12-3/TRBV12-4 13 CASSPSVYSEAFF
- TRBJ1-1 TRBV27 14 CASSRGGYGTEAFF
- TRBJ1-1 TRBV5-4 15 CASSLGGRGDTEVFF
TRBD2 TRBJ2-1 TRBV2 15 CASRAGLAGYNEQFF
- TRBJ1-2 TRBV2 12 CASNVVLYGYTF
TRBD2 TRBJ2-1 TRBV30 14 CAWSSSGVYNEQFF
- TRBJ2-7 TRBV29-1 12 CSVMVGSYEQYF
TRBD2 TRBJ2-7 TRBV2 14 CASRTSGALGEQYF
- TRBJ1-1 TRBV7-9 13 CASSLEQGTEAFF
- TRBJ1-5 TRBV27 15 CASSPQGGYVQPQHF
TRBD1 TRBJ2-5 TRBV28 14 CASSLRTGPSTQYF
TRBD1 TRBJ2-7 TRBV5-1 13 CASSLTGGREQYF
TRBD2 TRBJ2-7 TRBV7-2 14 CASSAGLETYKQYF
- TRBJ2-6 TRBV5-5 15 CASSLGSRGANVLTF